The 31 T cell receptor beta chains below all came from one sample that was sequenced in a study of persistence of HIV-infected CD4 T cells. Lysates of CMV-infected fibroblasts at about 10 ug/mL stimulated these cells. CD40L/CD69 double-negative CD45RO-high memory CD4+ T cells were collected. No antigen is known for these receptors. The libraries were made with immunoSEQ version 4 in survey mode. The repertoire was sequenced with immunoSEQ multiplex PCR; TCRdb's copy has only in-frame clones and lacks some. The sample lists more than 35,000 clones, around 80% occurring once. The source material was CD4+ T cells sorted from PBMCs after approximately 19-hour stimulation, sampled from a patient who received antiretroviral therapy. The receptors were sampled from an adult man with HIV who was CMV-seropositive.

J is TRBJ1-2 and V is TRBV6-5; no definite D call. The V end lost 5 bases, the J end lost 7 bases, and 20 bases lay between the germline ends. CDR1 MNHEY and CDR2 SVGAGI come from the germline V gene. This CDR3 region has 15 residues. CDR3 amino acids: CASSPGEVFSGGYTF. As DNA, the CDR3 is TGTGCCAGCAGTCCTGGGGAGGTATTCTCCGGTGGCTACACCTTC.

The CDR3 protein is CASSKQTGFMNTEAFF. The DNA of the CDR3 is TGTGCCAGCAGCAAACAGACAGGGTTCATGAACACTGAAGCTTTCTTT. The rearrangement joins TRBV7-8 to TRBJ1-1; 7 bases line up with TRBD1. J was trimmed by 0 bases and V by 5 bases; bases with no gene match: 9. The CDR3 has 16 residues. CDR1 and CDR2 from the germline V gene are SGHVS and FQNEAQ. The full variable domain, in which reference TRBV7-8 and TRBJ1-1 provide the parts outside the CDR3, is GAGVSQSPRYKVAKRGQDVALRCDPISGHVSLFWYQQALGQGPEFLTYFQNEAQLDKSGLPSDRFFAERPEGSVSTLKIQRTQQEDSAVYLCASSKQTGFMNTEAFFGQGTRLTVV.

This rearrangement joins TRBV2 to TRBJ1-6; a weak D match, TRBD1 (5 bases). V lost 5 bases to trimming and J lost 5 bases, with 13 bases between them. CDR1 is SNHLY, CDR2 FYNNEI, per germline. The CDR3 covers 15 residues. CDR3 loop: CASSSPGLNNSPLHF. Here the CDR3 DNA reads TGTGCCAGCAGTTCTCCGGGACTGAATAATTCACCCCTCCACTTT.

The V call is TRBV5-1, the J call TRBJ1-2, with 7 bases lining up with TRBD1. Trimming removed 0 bases from V and 7 bases from J; junction bases left unmatched: 3. The CDR3 extends over 13 amino acids. Germline lookup yields CDR1 SGHRS and CDR2 YFSETQ. CDR3 amino acids: CASSLEGGRGYTF. CDR3 nucleotide sequence: TGCGCCAGCAGCTTGGAAGGGGGCCGTGGCTACACCTTC.

The rearrangement links TRBV7-9 to TRBJ1-4, with D possibly TRBD1 on 6 matching bases. V was cut by 6 bases and J by 8 bases, with 22 bases left in between. The CDR3 is 16 amino acids. Germline values: CDR1 SEHNR, CDR2 FQNEAQ (reference sequence). Written as DNA, the CDR3 is TGTGCCAGCAGACCTAACACAGGGCTTGGGGAAGAAAAACTGTTTTTT. This encodes CASRPNTGLGEEKLFF.

V is TRBV5-6 and J is TRBJ1-5; 8 nucleotides match TRBD1. The junction had 12 bases not matched to a gene; V was cut back by 1 base and J by 6 bases. The CDR3 length is 17 residues. Germline V gene sequence: CDR1 SGHDT, CDR2 YYEEEE. CDR3 bases: TGTGCCAGCAGCTTGTGGGGGACAGGAGTCGAAGGTCAGCCCCAGCATTTT. Its protein product is CASSLWGTGVEGQPQHF. Looking up the rest from reference TRBV5-6 and TRBJ1-5 gives the full variable domain: DAGVTQSPTHLIKTRGQQVTLRCSPKSGHDTVSWYQQALGQGPQFIFQYYEEEERQRGNFPDRFSGHQFPNYSSELNVNALLLGDSALYLCASSLWGTGVEGQPQHFGDGTRLSIL.

The CDR3: CASRAGQSFTEAFF. For the CDR3, the DNA is TGTGCCAGCAGGGCGGGACAGAGCTTCACTGAAGCTTTCTTT. The chain is built from TRBV27 and TRBJ1-1; TRBD1 matches at 7 bases. The CDR3 length is 14 residues. Germline-derived CDR1 and CDR2 are MNHEY and SMNVEV (reference sequence). Germline trimming cut 6 bases from V and 4 bases from J; bases unmatched to any gene: 8.

The J gene is TRBJ2-6, the V gene TRBV19; D unclear. The V end lost 4 bases, the J end lost 2 bases, and 6 bases lay between the germline ends. The CDR3 sequence is 14 residues long. Germline CDR1 is LNHDA and CDR2 is SQIVND (reference sequence). The CDR3 coding sequence is TGTGCCAGTAGTAGGTTTGCTGGGGCCAACGTCCTGACTTTC. This translates into CASSRFAGANVLTF.

J is TRBJ2-1 and V is TRBV28, with D tentatively TRBD2 (6 bases). V was cut by 10 bases and J by 1 base, with 11 bases left in between. CDR1 MDHEN and CDR2 SYDVKM come from the germline V gene. The CDR3 is 13 residues long. The DNA of the CDR3 is TGTGCCACCGGGGGTTTTTCCTACAATGAGCAGTTCTTC. Translation: CATGGFSYNEQFF.

This chain joins TRBV5-1 and TRBJ1-3; unclear D gene. The V gene lost 2 bases and the J gene lost 0 bases, with 3 bases spanning the gap. CDR3 size: 13 residues. The germline gives CDR1 SGHRS, CDR2 YFSETQ. CDR3 coding DNA: TGCGCCAGCAGCTTCCTCTCTGGAAACACCATATATTTT. Translating it yields CASSFLSGNTIYF.

This clone was picked up one time. The chain uses TRBV2 and TRBJ1-1; D remains unclear. The length of the CDR3 is 12 residues. CDR1 SNHLY and CDR2 FYNNEI come from the germline V gene. The germline V and J ends were trimmed by 9 bases and 5 bases, with 13 bases remaining between them. As DNA, the CDR3 is TGTGCCAGTCTAATCGCCCCGACTGAAGCTTTCTTT. It is translated as CASLIAPTEAFF.

The chain combines TRBV9 with TRBJ2-3; tentative D call: TRBD2 (5 bases). Trimming took 0 bases from V and 6 from J, leaving 11 bases between them. Germline V gene lookup returns CDR1 SGDLS and CDR2 YYNGEE. The CDR3 extends over 14 amino acids. The CDR3 here is CASSVATRGDTQYF. The CDR3 DNA is TGTGCCAGCAGCGTAGCTACGAGAGGGGATACGCAGTATTTT.

This chain uses TRBV4-1 with TRBJ2-2; TRBD2 is a possible D gene (5 bases). The V gene's germline CDR1 is MGHRA and CDR2 YSYEKL. The CDR3 runs 18 residues. Trimming took off 3 bases at V and 0 bases at J, with 17 bases between the two ends. The CDR3 region has the DNA TGCGCCAGCAGCCACTCCACTGAGGGAATTGCGAACACCGGGGAGCTGTTTTTT. This codes for CASSHSTEGIANTGELFF.

The chain combines TRBV21-1 with TRBJ1-3; the D call of TRBD1 is as the table states it, not checked on the DNA. TRBV21-1 is a pseudogene locus. The length of the CDR3 is 19 residues. The CDR3 coding sequence is TGTGCCAGCAGCAAAGGCGGGACAGAAAAAAAATGCTCTGGAAACACCATATATTTT. It encodes CASSKGGTEKKCSGNTIYF.

The chain combines TRBV7-3 with TRBJ2-3, with 7 bases that match TRBD2. The CDR3 is 14 residues long. The V gene's germline CDR1 is SGHTA and CDR2 FQGTGA. Trimming cost V 6 bases and J 4 bases; bases outside gene matches: 7. CDR3 coding DNA: TGTGCCAGCAGGTTAGCGGGCCGTTCAGATACGCAGTATTTT. This gives the protein CASRLAGRSDTQYF.

The V call is TRBV10-3, the J call TRBJ2-3, with TRBD1 matching 7 bases. Germline assignment: CDR1 ENHRY and CDR2 SYGVKD. V dropped 10 bases and J dropped 4; count of bases not matched to a gene: 2. This CDR3 comprises 11 residues. CDR3 sequence (DNA): TGTGCCACCACAGGGGCAGATACGCAGTATTTT. Translation: CATTGADTQYF.

The chain couples TRBV6-5 to TRBJ1-2, with a possible D match to TRBD1 (5 bases). CDR1 and CDR2 from the germline V gene are MNHEY and SVGAGI. V dropped 6 bases and J dropped 7 bases, with 12 bases sitting between them. This CDR3 contains 12 residues. CDR3 sequence reads: CASSRGEGGYTF. The DNA of the CDR3 is TGTGCCAGCAGCCGGGGGGAGGGTGGCTACACCTTC.

The rearrangement uses TRBV5-4 and TRBJ2-5; no definite D call. V gave up 2 bases and J gave up 5 bases, with 10 bases separating them. The CDR3 contains 13 residues. Per germline, CDR1 SGHNT and CDR2 YYREEE (reference sequence). This CDR3 is CASSFILGETQYF. CDR3 in DNA: TGTGCCAGCAGCTTTATACTGGGCGAGACCCAGTACTTC.

The chain recombines TRBV2 with TRBJ2-5; 9 nucleotides line up with TRBD1. V lost 5 bases and J lost 4; bases outside the gene matches: 5. The CDR3 extends over 14 amino acids. Germline V gene sequence: CDR1 SNHLY, CDR2 FYNNEI. CDR3 coding DNA: TGTGCCAGCAGTCAACAGGGGGCAGGAGAGACCCAGTACTTC. Its protein product is CASSQQGAGETQYF.

The table lists this clone with a count of one. The junction and the germline gene differ at one end; a read error may be behind it. The gene calls are TRBV7-9 and TRBJ2-7, with D possibly being TRBD1 (6 bases). The CDR3 contains 14 residues. Per germline, CDR1 SEHNR and CDR2 FQNEAQ (reference sequence). This chain's CDR3 is CAGSLGGVPYEQYF. As DNA, the CDR3 is TGTGCCGGCAGCTTAGGGGGAGTACCCTACGAGCAGTACTTC.

The V call is TRBV28, the J call TRBJ1-2; D perhaps matches TRBD1 (5 bases). Between the trimmed V and J ends, which lost 6 bases and 1 base, there was a span of 9 bases. CDR1 is MDHEN, CDR2 SYDVKM, per germline. The CDR3 spans 13 residues. The CDR3 protein is CASRGDLNYGYTF. CDR3 DNA sequence: TGTGCCAGCAGGGGGGACCTTAACTATGGCTACACCTTC.

The genes are TRBV6-5 and TRBJ2-7; possibly TRBD1 for D (5 bases). This CDR3 region has 14 residues. Between the trimmed V and J ends, which lost 5 bases and 2 bases, there was a span of 13 bases. Germline V gene data show CDR1 as MNHEY and CDR2 as SVGAGI. The CDR3 is CASSTGSVTYEQYF. Written as DNA, the CDR3 is TGTGCCAGCAGTACAGGCTCAGTGACCTACGAGCAGTACTTC.

This clone has only a few counts. This sequence joins TRBV12-3 or TRBV12-4 and TRBJ1-2, with a weak D call TRBD1 (6 bases). This CDR3 is 13 amino acids long. Trimming shortened V by 6 bases and J by 8 bases, and 16 bases separated the two germline ends. The CDR3 DNA sequence: TGTGCCAGCAGGTTGACAGGTTCGGGCGGCTACACCTTC. It is translated as CASRLTGSGGYTF.

The count of this clone is one. The gene calls are TRBV19 and TRBJ1-5; a weak D match, TRBD1 (5 bases). Germline V gene sequence: CDR1 LNHDA, CDR2 SQIVND (reference sequence). Between the trimmed V and J ends, which lost 6 bases and 2 bases, there was a span of 8 bases. The CDR3 extends over 13 amino acids. Here the CDR3 DNA reads TGTGCCAGTAGACAGGTCGGCAATCAGCCCCAGCATTTT. This sequence encodes CASRQVGNQPQHF.

The chain combines TRBV2 with TRBJ1-2; D unclear. The ends were cut back, 3 bases at V and 2 bases at J, with 7 bases in the middle. CDR1 SNHLY and CDR2 FYNNEI come from the germline V gene. The CDR3 length is 13 residues. The CDR3 spells CASSEQTNYGYTF. The CDR3 DNA is TGTGCCAGCAGTGAGCAGACAAACTATGGCTACACCTTC. Full variable domain (remainder filled in from reference TRBV2 and TRBJ1-2): EPEVTQTPSHQVTQMGQEVILRCVPISNHLYFYWYRQILGQKVEFLVSFYNNEISEKSEIFDDQFSVERPDGSNFTLKIRSTKLEDSAMYFCASSEQTNYGYTFGSGTRLTVV.

The V gene is TRBV6-5, the J gene TRBJ1-6, with D uncertain. Trimming cost V 7 bases and J 8 bases, with 12 bases left between them. This CDR3 has 13 residues. The germline gives CDR1 MNHEY, CDR2 SVGAGI. The CDR3 nucleotides read TGTGCCAGCACCCCGTTGGCAGATTCACCCCTCCACTTT. Translating gives CASTPLADSPLHF.

The rearrangement uses TRBV28 and TRBJ1-1, with 8 bases aligning to TRBD1. Germline CDR1 is MDHEN and CDR2 is SYDVKM. J gave up 7 bases and V 6 bases, and 19 bases lay outside the gene matches. This CDR3 is built from 17 residues. The CDR3 reads CASSSRGRVIVQVEAFF. Here the CDR3 DNA reads TGTGCCAGCAGCTCCAGGGGGCGGGTAATAGTCCAGGTTGAAGCTTTCTTT.

The rearrangement uses TRBV5-1 and TRBJ2-2, with D perhaps matching TRBD1 or TRBD2 (5 bases each). CDR3 length: 15 amino acids. The V gene's germline CDR1 is SGHRS and CDR2 YFSETQ. Deletions cut 5 bases from V and 4 bases from J, with 15 bases between. CDR3: CASSPGTVGTGELFF. Written as DNA, the CDR3 is TGCGCCAGCAGTCCCGGGACCGTTGGCACCGGGGAGCTGTTTTTT.

The rearrangement uses TRBV18 and TRBJ2-6; 9 bases map to TRBD1. The CDR3 runs 18 residues. Germline V lookup: CDR1 KGHSH, CDR2 LQKENI. Trimming took 3 bases from V and 2 from J; bases not matched to a gene: 8. CDR3 bases: TGTGCCAGCTCACCGCCGACAGGGGGTAATACTGGGGCCAACGTCCTGACTTTC. It yields the protein CASSPPTGGNTGANVLTF.

The chain combines TRBV19 with TRBJ2-6, with a possible D match to TRBD2 (5 bases). Trimming pared 10 bases from V and 0 bases from J, leaving 13 bases between. Germline assignment: CDR1 LNHDA and CDR2 SQIVND (reference sequence). The CDR3 has 15 residues. The CDR3 DNA reads TGTGCCACCCTAGGACTCGCCTCTGGGGCCAACGTCCTGACTTTC. Translated, it gives CATLGLASGANVLTF.

The rearrangement joins TRBV19 to TRBJ1-1; 8 bases agree with TRBD1. Looked up from germline, CDR1 is LNHDA and CDR2 is SQIVND (reference sequence). Trimming took 4 bases from V and 5 from J; bases not matched to a gene: 18. The CDR3 has 18 residues. The CDR3 region is CASSTKRALQGVRTEAFF. The CDR3 coding sequence is TGTGCCAGTAGTACCAAGAGGGCGCTACAGGGGGTTAGGACTGAAGCTTTCTTT.